Described below is a single TCR beta chain sequence and its context. What it recognizes is unknown. This sample was taken from a study of graft-versus-host responses after intestinal transplantation. Germline V gene data show CDR1 as SGHRS and CDR2 as YFSETQ. This CDR3 comprises 15 residues. V trimming: 4 bases; J trimming: 3 bases; junction bases outside the gene matches: 2. Method: immunoSEQ multiplex PCR; TCRdb's copy keeps in-frame clones and lacks some. This sample yields over 100,000 clones, of which about 92% are seen a single time; 0.2% to 0.25% belongs to the top ten. Specimen: unstimulated CD4+ T cells sorted from spleen or lymph node cells, collected before transplant. The sequence came from a human donor who was the organ donor for an intestinal transplant. V gene TRBV5-1 combines with J gene TRBJ2-5, with 14 bases lining up with TRBD2. DNA of the CDR3: TGCGCCAGCAGCCCGGGACTAGCGGGAGAAGAGACCCAGTACTTC. This gives the protein CASSPGLAGEETQYF.